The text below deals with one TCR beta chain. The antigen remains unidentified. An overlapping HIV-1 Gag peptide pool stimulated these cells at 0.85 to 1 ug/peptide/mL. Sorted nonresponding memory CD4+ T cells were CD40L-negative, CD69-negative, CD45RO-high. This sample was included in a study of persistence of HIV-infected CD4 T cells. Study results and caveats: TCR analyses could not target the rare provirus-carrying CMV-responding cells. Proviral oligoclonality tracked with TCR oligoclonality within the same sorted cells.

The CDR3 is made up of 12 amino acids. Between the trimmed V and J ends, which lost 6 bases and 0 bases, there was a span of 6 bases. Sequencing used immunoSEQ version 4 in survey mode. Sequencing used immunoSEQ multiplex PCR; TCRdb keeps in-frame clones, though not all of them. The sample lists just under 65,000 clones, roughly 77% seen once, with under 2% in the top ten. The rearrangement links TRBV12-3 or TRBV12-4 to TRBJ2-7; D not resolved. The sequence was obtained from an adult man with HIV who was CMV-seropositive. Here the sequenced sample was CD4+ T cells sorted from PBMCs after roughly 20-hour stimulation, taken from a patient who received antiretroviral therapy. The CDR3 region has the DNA TGTGCCAGCAGCTTCTACTCCTACGAGCAGTACTTC. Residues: CASSFYSYEQYF.